A few counts support the clone carrying this T cell receptor beta chain. The antigen is unknown. Healthy bone marrow donors made up the donors. CDR3 length: 16 residues. Germline CDR1 and CDR2: ENHRY and SYGVKD. V lost 3 bases and J lost 6; bases outside the gene matches: 10. The data are from a study of cytomegalovirus exposure and HLA in healthy donors. Study summary: In terms of ancestry, the Caucasian-associated cluster contained about four fifths of the approximately 400 genotyped donors. General study findings and limits: Later analysis identified a missense DCLRE1C variant that was linked to TCR beta V- and J-gene trimming.

PCR primers comprised 60 Vbeta and 13 Jbeta primers. TCRdb keeps only in-frame clones here, not all; method: immunoSEQ multiplex PCR. The data show almost 65,000 clones, with around four fifths seen just once and roughly 5% held by the top ten. The chain is built from TRBV10-3 and TRBJ2-1, with 8 positions matching TRBD2. Specimen: PBMCs. The sequence came from a male donor in good health and CMV-seropositive. The CDR3 is CAISDKSGGTPNEQFF. CDR3 coding DNA: TGTGCCATCAGTGATAAAAGCGGGGGCACTCCCAATGAGCAGTTCTTC.